A single sample gave rise to the 15 T cell receptor beta chains below, sequenced in a study of neurological immune-mediated disorders. TCRdb re-called the 5' RACE reads with MiXCR, one entry per CDR3 protein. The table has about 28,000 distinct CDR3 sequences, 10% to 15% seen once; the top ten hold less than 9.5%. The material sequenced was PBMCs. The receptor source for this set is a man aged 55 to 70 in good health.

This clonotype is deemed medium-sized. The chain couples TRBV15 to TRBJ2-5; 8 bases are shared with TRBD2. V lost 5 bases, J lost 5 bases, and 10 bases stayed unmatched. This CDR3 contains 15 residues. Germline CDR1 LNHNV, CDR2 YYDKDF (reference sequence). CDR3 residues: CATSWGVAGSETQYF. CDR3 nucleotide sequence: TGTGCCACCAGCTGGGGGGTAGCGGGAAGTGAGACCCAGTACTTC.

This clonotype was seen repeatedly, ten times or more. The genes are TRBV20-1 and TRBJ1-5; D is unclear. The CDR3 spans 15 residues. V lost 3 bases to trimming and J lost 3 bases, with 15 bases between them. The germline V gene encodes CDR1 DFQATT and CDR2 SNEGSKA (reference sequence). As DNA, the CDR3 is TGCAGTGCTAGCGTGTATCGGGATTACAATCAGCCCCAGCATTTT. The encoded protein is CSASVYRDYNQPQHF.

This clonotype was found many times. The genes are TRBV7-6 and TRBJ2-1; D is possibly TRBD1 (6 bases). Trimming removed 1 base at V and 5 bases at J, with 21 bases between. The CDR3 length is 18 residues. Looked up from germline, CDR1 is SGHVS and CDR2 is FNYEAQ. Here the CDR3 reads CASSLGIRGRRGNNEQFF. In DNA form, the CDR3 reads TGTGCCAGCAGCTTAGGAATAAGGGGACGAAGGGGGAACAATGAGCAGTTCTTC.

Many counts were recorded for this clonotype. The CDR3 DNA follows: TGTGCCAGCAGCTTAGTAACCGGGACAGGGAATTCCTTCATAGCTGAAGCTTTCTTT. Translated: CASSLVTGTGNSFIAEAFF. This chain connects TRBV7-9 to TRBJ1-1, with 9 bases that match TRBD1. The CDR3 is 19 residues long. V was pared by 1 base and J by 6 bases, with 18 bases of the junction left unmatched. Germline V gives CDR1 SEHNR, CDR2 FQNEAQ (reference sequence). The full variable domain, with the rest looked up from reference TRBV7-9 and TRBJ1-1, is DTGVSQNPRHKITKRGQNVTFRCDPISEHNRLYWYRQTLGQGPEFLTYFQNEAQLEKSRLLSDRFSAERPKGSFSTLEIQRTEQGDSAMYLCASSLVTGTGNSFIAEAFFGQGTRLTVV.

This clonotype counts as medium-sized (0.01 to 0.1%). The gene calls are TRBV7-8 and TRBJ2-7, with D perhaps matching TRBD1 (6 bases). Germline V CDR1 and CDR2: SGHVS, FQNEAQ. The CDR3 covers 15 residues. The germline V and J ends were trimmed by 5 bases and 1 base, with 15 bases remaining between them. The CDR3 DNA is TGTGCCAGCAGCCCGCTAGGGGGAGCATCCTACGAGCAGTACTTC. Amino acids: CASSPLGGASYEQYF.

This clonotype was counted ten times or more. V gene TRBV7-3 combines with J gene TRBJ2-2, with 11 bases fitting TRBD2. V was clipped by 5 bases and J by 1 base; unmatched bases: 9. Germline V gene data show CDR1 as SGHTA and CDR2 as FQGTGA. The CDR3 consists of 18 residues. DNA for the CDR3: TGTGCCAGCAGCCCAGCAAGCACTAGCGGGGGGAACACCGGGGAGCTGTTTTTT. This sequence encodes CASSPASTSGGNTGELFF.

The sample holds many counts of this clonotype. The CDR3 reads CASSYSRTWPHEQFF. The DNA of the CDR3 is TGTGCCAGCAGTTACTCCCGGACTTGGCCCCATGAGCAGTTCTTC. The chain has TRBV6-2 or TRBV6-3 and TRBJ2-1; TRBD2 might be the D (5 bases). Germline CDR1 is MNHEY and CDR2 is SVGEGT. The CDR3 totals 15 residues. V lost 0 bases to trimming and J lost 8 bases, with 14 bases between them.

This clonotype was seen ten or more times. The gene calls are TRBV3-1 and TRBJ2-7, with D tentatively TRBD1 (5 bases). CDR3 length: 12 residues. CDR1 is LGHDT, CDR2 YNNKEL, per germline (reference sequence). V lost 3 bases and J 2 bases, leaving 5 bases between the germline ends. The DNA for the CDR3 is TGTGCCAGCAGCCAGACAGCCTACGAGCAGTACTTC. It translates to CASSQTAYEQYF.

This clonotype was detected many times. This chain joins TRBV19 and TRBJ2-1; the D gene is possibly TRBD2 (5 bases). The CDR3 is made up of 13 amino acids. Trimming removed 6 bases at V and 2 bases at J, with 8 bases between. Germline V gives CDR1 LNHDA, CDR2 SQIVND (reference sequence). The CDR3 sequence: CASRKGAYNEQFF. CDR3 nucleotide sequence: TGTGCCAGTAGGAAGGGAGCCTACAATGAGCAGTTCTTC.

In its sample, this clonotype was seen many times. V gene TRBV10-3 combines with J gene TRBJ2-3; 10 nucleotides align to TRBD2. Germline assignment: CDR1 ENHRY and CDR2 SYGVKD. Trimming at V came to 6 bases and at J to 4 bases, leaving 10 bases not matched to a gene. The CDR3 is 16 residues long. The CDR3 loop reads CAISLGGAGGPDTQYF. DNA for the CDR3: TGTGCCATCAGCCTAGGTGGAGCGGGAGGGCCAGATACGCAGTATTTT.

In this sample, this clonotype turned up a few times. V is TRBV12-3 or TRBV12-4 and J is TRBJ2-1; D gene ambiguous. V shed 2 bases and J shed 4 bases, with 12 bases lying between them. This CDR3 spans 15 amino acids. The DNA of the CDR3 is TGTGCCAGCAGTTTACGCCCGACCCTGTACAATGAGCAGTTCTTC. Translation gives CASSLRPTLYNEQFF.

This clonotype was recorded many times. The chain joins TRBV20-1 to TRBJ1-5; D is unclear. Trimming took 3 bases from V and 1 from J, leaving 4 bases between them. The V gene's germline CDR1 is DFQATT and CDR2 SNEGSKA (reference sequence). This CDR3 region has 12 residues. The CDR3 region is CSARVSNQPQHF. Written as DNA, the CDR3 is TGCAGTGCTAGGGTGAGCAATCAGCCCCAGCATTTT.

This clonotype was seen repeatedly, ten times or more. The chain employs TRBV10-1 and TRBJ2-3, with no clear D. Trimming took off 6 bases at V and 0 bases at J, with 7 bases between the two ends. Germline V lookup: CDR1 WNHNN, CDR2 SYGVQD (reference sequence). This CDR3 has 13 amino acids. CDR3: CASRRTSTDTQYF. CDR3 bases: TGCGCCAGCAGGAGAACGAGCACAGATACGCAGTATTTT.

This clonotype was detected ten times or more. The genes are TRBV5-6 and TRBJ1-5; no definite D call. CDR3 size: 14 residues. Per germline, CDR1 SGHDT and CDR2 YYEEEE. The germline V and J ends were trimmed by 0 bases and 5 bases, with 9 bases remaining between them. Here the CDR3 DNA reads TGTGCCAGCAGCTTGGCTCTAATGGATCAGCCCCAGCATTTT. Amino acid sequence: CASSLALMDQPQHF.

This clonotype was counted a few times. The chain couples TRBV4-1 to TRBJ1-4; maybe TRBD1 (6 bases). The V end was cut by 1 base, the J end by 6 bases, with 12 bases between. The CDR3 runs 15 residues. Germline lookup yields CDR1 MGHRA and CDR2 YSYEKL. The CDR3 DNA is TGCGCCAGCAGCCAAGGGGACACGTTGGATGAAAAACTGTTTTTT. It translates to CASSQGDTLDEKLFF.